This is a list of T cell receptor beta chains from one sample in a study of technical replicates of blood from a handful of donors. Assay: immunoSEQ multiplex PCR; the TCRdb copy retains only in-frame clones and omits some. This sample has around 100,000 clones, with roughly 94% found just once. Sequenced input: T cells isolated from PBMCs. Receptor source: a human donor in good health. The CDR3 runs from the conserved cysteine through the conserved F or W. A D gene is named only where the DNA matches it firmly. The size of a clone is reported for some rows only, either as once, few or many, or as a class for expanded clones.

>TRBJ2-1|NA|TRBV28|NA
CASSLSNEQFF
TGTGCCAGCAGCCTCTCTAATGAGCAGTTCTTC
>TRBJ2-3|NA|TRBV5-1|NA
CASSLADTQYF
TGCGCCAGCAGCTTGGCGGATACGCAGTATTTT
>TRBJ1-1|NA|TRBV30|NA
CASKLLNTEAFF
TGTGCCTCCAAACTACTGAACACTGAAGCTTTCTTT
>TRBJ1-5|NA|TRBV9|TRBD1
CASSVEGAVNQPQHF
TGTGCCAGCAGCGTAGAGGGGGCAGTCAATCAGCCCCAGCATTTT
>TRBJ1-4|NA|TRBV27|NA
CASSLWAGENEKLFF
TGTGCCAGCAGTTTATGGGCAGGCGAAAATGAAAAACTGTTTTTT
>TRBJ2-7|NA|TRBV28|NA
CASSSLMDSSYEQYF
TGTGCCAGCAGTTCTCTAATGGACTCATCCTACGAGCAGTACTTC
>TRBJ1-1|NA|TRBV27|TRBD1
CASWAQGAVTEAFF
TGTGCCAGCTGGGCCCAGGGGGCTGTCACTGAAGCTTTCTTT
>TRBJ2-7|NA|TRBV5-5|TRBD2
CASSLALAGAQYEQYF
TGTGCCAGCAGCTTGGCCTTAGCGGGAGCTCAGTACGAGCAGTACTTC
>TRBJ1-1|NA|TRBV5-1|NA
CASSPGGGTEAFF
TGCGCCAGCAGCCCGGGGGGTGGAACTGAAGCTTTCTTT
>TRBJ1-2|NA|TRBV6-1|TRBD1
CASTSKGTGTYGYTF
TGTGCCAGCACCTCGAAAGGGACAGGCACCTATGGCTACACCTTC
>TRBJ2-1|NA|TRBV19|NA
CASSLSRVQGNEQFF
TGTGCCAGTAGTTTATCCCGGGTGCAGGGCAATGAGCAGTTCTTC
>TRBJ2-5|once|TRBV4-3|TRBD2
CASSQELAGGETQYF
TGCGCCAGCAGCCAAGAGCTAGCGGGAGGAGAGACCCAGTACTTC
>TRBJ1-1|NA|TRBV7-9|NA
CASSRVNTEAFF
TGTGCCAGCAGCCGAGTGAACACTGAAGCTTTCTTT
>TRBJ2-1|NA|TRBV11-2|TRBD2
CASSLLRGGSWNEQFF
TGTGCCAGCAGCTTGTTAAGGGGCGGGAGTTGGAATGAGCAGTTCTTC
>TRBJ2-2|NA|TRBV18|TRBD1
CASSPWTGPTGELFF
TGTGCCAGCTCACCTTGGACAGGGCCCACCGGGGAGCTGTTTTTT
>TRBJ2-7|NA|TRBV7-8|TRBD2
CASSPPGRTSREQYF
TGTGCCAGCAGCCCCCCTGGGAGGACTAGTCGCGAGCAGTACTTC
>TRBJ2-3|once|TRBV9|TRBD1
CASSAPGQGDKDTQYF
TGTGCCAGCAGCGCCCCGGGACAGGGGGATAAAGATACGCAGTATTTT
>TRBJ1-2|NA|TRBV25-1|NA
CASSVVQGYYGYTF
TGTGCCAGCAGTGTCGTACAGGGTTACTATGGCTACACCTTC
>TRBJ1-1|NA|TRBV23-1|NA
CASTPPRGKRTEAFF
TGCGCCAGCACCCCCCCGCGGGGAAAAAGGACTGAAGCTTTCTTT
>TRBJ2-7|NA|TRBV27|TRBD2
CASPLGEPRREGYYEQYF
TGTGCCAGCCCCCTGGGAGAGCCGCGGCGGGAGGGATACTACGAGCAGTACTTC
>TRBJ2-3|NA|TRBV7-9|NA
CASSLAGGPNTDTQYF
TGTGCCAGCAGCTTAGCGGGGGGACCTAACACAGATACGCAGTATTTT
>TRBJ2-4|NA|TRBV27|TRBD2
CASRSQGAGDIQYF
TGTGCCAGCAGGTCCCAGGGAGCGGGGGACATTCAGTACTTC
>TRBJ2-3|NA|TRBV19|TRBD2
CASSSGRAFSTDTQYF
TGTGCCAGTAGTAGCGGGAGGGCCTTTAGCACAGATACGCAGTATTTT
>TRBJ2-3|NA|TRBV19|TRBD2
CASSIVSGRSTDTQYF
TGTGCCAGTAGTATAGTTAGCGGGAGATCGACAGATACGCAGTATTTT
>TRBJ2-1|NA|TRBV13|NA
CASSPNREGSYNEQFF
TGTGCCAGCAGTCCCAACAGGGAAGGATCCTACAATGAGCAGTTCTTC